This T cell receptor (beta chain) was recorded in a study of T cell repertoires in cytomegalovirus infection. A single record per CDR3 protein comes from TCRdb applying MiXCR to the reads. In the table there are about 300,000 distinct CDR3 sequences, about 23% of which are singletons. This clonotype showed up just a few times. This CDR3 is built from 16 residues. With V trimmed by 5 bases and J by 7 bases, 14 bases remained unmatched. CDR1 and CDR2 from the germline V gene are SGHAT and FQNNGV. The material sequenced was PBMCs. The V gene is TRBV11-2, the J gene TRBJ2-3; TRBD1 matches 8 bases. The TCR comes from a human donor in good health (CMV status not recorded). Some clones in this sample may be carry-over from other donors' samples. The CDR3 DNA is TGTGCCAGCAGCAAAGGTCCAGGGGGCGGTCTATATACGCAGTATTTT. Residues: CASSKGPGGGLYTQYF.